This T cell receptor (beta chain) comes out of a study of blood T cell repertoires in COVID-19. Across the whole study: Acute and convalescent COVID-19 specimens originated in the United States, Italy and Spain.

Data came from immunoSEQ multiplex PCR; TCRdb stores just in-frame clones and leaves some out. The repertoire holds over 250,000 clones, with approximately 90% as singletons. The V and J ends lost 2 bases and 1 base respectively, with 14 bases between them. Germline V gene data show CDR1 as SGHAT and CDR2 as FQNNGV. CDR3 length: 16 residues. The receptor was derived from a woman aged 30 to 39 with COVID-19, enrolled during active disease. The chain uses TRBV11-2 and TRBJ1-1, with no clear D. Material: peripheral blood. The CDR3 spells CASSLRFGVSNTEAFF. CDR3 coding DNA: TGTGCCAGCAGCTTACGGTTCGGGGTGTCGAACACTGAAGCTTTCTTT.